This T cell receptor beta chain was observed in a study of PD-1 and CTLA-4 blockade in melanoma (dated by TCRdb to the early 2020s). About the investigation overall: The study compared how PD-1 blockade and CTLA-4 blockade affected the melanoma-reactive CD8 T cell response in patients with melanoma.

Libraries came from the immunoSEQ multiplex PCR assay. The immuneACCESS repertoire file appears here via TCRdb, limited to in-frame rearrangements. These files lack a portion of the clones; in checked studies, under half of the deficit traces to unresolved V genes, and the cause of the others is not known. Present in this sample are some 33,000 clones, about nine tenths of which were seen just once. 5% to 8% of the sample lies in the top ten. Of note for this clone: Its target antigen remains unknown. No much larger clone is present one base from it, and per-base qualities are unavailable.

The clonotype was recovered from a human donor with melanoma. This specimen was CD8+ T cells from peripheral blood, taken from a patient given anti-PD-1 treatment.

The nucleotide sequence is given as TGTGCCAGCGATCGTGGACAAATCAATCAGCCCCAGCATTTT. Its translation is CASDRGQINQPQHF. The chain uses TRBV2 and TRBJ1-5; TRBD1 is perhaps the D gene, given 5 matching bases. The CDR3 holds 14 amino acids from the cysteine to the phenylalanine. The entry retains the CDR3 DNA only, 42 bases that are in frame from base 1. Reading the germline V gene gives CDR1 SNHLY and CDR2 FYNNEI. Deletion took 8 bases off V and 3 bases off J, with a span of 14 bases between the germline ends. Beyond the CDR3, the reference TRBV2 and TRBJ1-5 genes provide the residues; the full variable domain reads: EPEVTQTPSHQVTQMGQEVILRCVPISNHLYFYWYRQILGQKVEFLVSFYNNEISEKSEIFDDQFSVERPDGSNFTLKIRSTKLEDSAMYFCASDRGQINQPQHFGDGTRLSIL.